This entry is about one T cell receptor beta chain. With 60 Vbeta and 13 Jbeta primers, the PCR was carried out. Libraries were prepared by immunoSEQ multiplex PCR; TCRdb keeps only in-frame clonotypes and omits some of them. Of roughly 130,000 clones detected, around 67% appear once; the ten largest clones hold 4.3%. The data stem from a study of cytomegalovirus exposure and HLA in healthy donors. About the study: An early data release held 70 million to 90 million unique TCRs from HLA-typed donors.

This CDR3 comprises 11 residues. The germline CDR1 and CDR2 sequences are MDHEN and SYDVKM. Trimming left V 5 bases short and J 4 bases short, with 3 bases between. The sample comprised PBMCs. This chain links TRBV28 with TRBJ1-5; D uncertain. The source is a man aged 18 to 35 in good health and CMV-seropositive. The CDR3 sequence: CASSVNQPQHF. CDR3 bases: TGTGCCAGCAGTGTAAATCAGCCCCAGCATTTT. The variable domain in full, completed from reference TRBV28 and TRBJ1-5, reads DVKVTQSSRYLVKRTGEKVFLECVQDMDHENMFWYRQDPGLGLRLIYFSYDVKMKEKGDIPEGYSVSREKKERFSLILESASTNQTSMYLCASSVNQPQHFGDGTRLSIL.